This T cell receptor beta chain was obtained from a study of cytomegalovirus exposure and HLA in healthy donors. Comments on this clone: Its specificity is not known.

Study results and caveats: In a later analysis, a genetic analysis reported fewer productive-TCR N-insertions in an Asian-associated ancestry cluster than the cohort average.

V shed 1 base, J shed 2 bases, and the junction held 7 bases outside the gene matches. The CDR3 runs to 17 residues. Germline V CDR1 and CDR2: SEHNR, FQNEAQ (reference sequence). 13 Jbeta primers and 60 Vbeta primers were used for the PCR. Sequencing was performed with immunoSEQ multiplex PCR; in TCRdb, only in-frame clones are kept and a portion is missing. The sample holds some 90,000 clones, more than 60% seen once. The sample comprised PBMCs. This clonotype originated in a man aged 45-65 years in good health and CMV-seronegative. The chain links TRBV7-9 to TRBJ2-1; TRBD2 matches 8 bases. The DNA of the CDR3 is TGTGCCAGCAGCTTAGAATCCGGGAGGGTACCCTACAATGAGCAGTTCTTC. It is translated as CASSLESGRVPYNEQFF.